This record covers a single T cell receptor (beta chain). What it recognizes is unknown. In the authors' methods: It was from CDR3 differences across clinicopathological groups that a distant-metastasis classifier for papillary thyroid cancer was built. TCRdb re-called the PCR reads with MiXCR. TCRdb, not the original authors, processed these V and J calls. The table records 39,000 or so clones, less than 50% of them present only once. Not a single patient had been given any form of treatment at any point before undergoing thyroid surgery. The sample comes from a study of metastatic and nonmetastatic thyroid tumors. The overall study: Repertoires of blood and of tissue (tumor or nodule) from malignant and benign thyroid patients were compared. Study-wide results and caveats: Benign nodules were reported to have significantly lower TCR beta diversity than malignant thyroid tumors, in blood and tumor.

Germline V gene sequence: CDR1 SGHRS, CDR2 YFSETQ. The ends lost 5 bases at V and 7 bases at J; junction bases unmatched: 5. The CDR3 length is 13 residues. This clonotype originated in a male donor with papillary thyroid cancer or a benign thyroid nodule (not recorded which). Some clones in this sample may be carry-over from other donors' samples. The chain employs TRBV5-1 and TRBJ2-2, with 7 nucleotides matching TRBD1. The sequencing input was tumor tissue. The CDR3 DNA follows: TGCGCCAGCAGTTGGACAGGAGGCGGGGAGCTGTTTTTT. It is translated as CASSWTGGGELFF.